Presented here are 7 T cell receptor beta chains from one specimen sequenced in a study of monozygotic twins with inflammatory bowel disease. TCRdb re-called the 5' RACE reads and catalogs CDR3 proteins one per entry, DNA excluded. The table counts around 370,000 distinct CDR3 sequences; 2.5% to 3% lies in the top ten. Sequences were obtained from blood. The receptors originated from a human donor with ulcerative colitis or Crohn's disease, or a healthy co-twin of an affected twin (not recorded which).

This sequence joins TRBV20-1 and TRBJ1-2; TCRdb lists TRBD1, though no DNA is available to test this call. The V gene's germline CDR1 is DFQATT and CDR2 SNEGSKA (reference sequence). The CDR3 is 14 amino acids. The CDR3: CSAGARGPEEGYTF.

This rearrangement joins TRBV5-1 to TRBJ2-1; without DNA, the TCRdb call of TRBD1 cannot be checked. Germline V gene lookup returns CDR1 SGHRS and CDR2 YFSETQ. CDR3 size: 15 residues. Here the CDR3 reads CASSQGTGGYNEQFF.

The rearrangement uses TRBV18 and TRBJ1-1. The germline gives CDR1 KGHSH, CDR2 LQKENI. CDR3 size: 13 residues. This CDR3 is CASSPTSGVEAFF.

This chain connects TRBV4-1 to TRBJ1-6; TCRdb reports TRBD1, a call that lacks DNA to check it against. Per germline, CDR1 MGHRA and CDR2 YSYEKL. This CDR3 has 17 amino acids. The chain's CDR3 is CASSQDWGASYNSPLHF.

This chain links TRBV6-1 with TRBJ1-6. The CDR3 is 15 amino acids. The germline CDR1 and CDR2 sequences are MNHNS and SASEGT. The CDR3 loop is CASSEAAGRDSPLHF.

The chain links TRBV12-3 or TRBV12-4 to TRBJ2-7; TCRdb lists TRBD1, though no DNA is available to test this call. This CDR3 is 14 amino acids long. This chain's CDR3 is CASSFLEGGYEQYF.

The rearrangement uses TRBV4-1 and TRBJ1-6. The CDR3 runs to 14 residues. CDR1 is MGHRA and CDR2 is YSYEKL in the germline V gene. CDR3 amino acids: CASSQAGTSSPLHF.